Below, 14 T cell receptor beta chains from the same sample are listed, as sequenced in a study of blood T cell repertoires in COVID-19. Measured with immunoSEQ multiplex PCR; TCRdb has only the in-frame clones, and not every one. The sample includes 200,000 to 250,000 clones, 70% to 85% of them seen just once. What was sequenced was PBMCs or T cells enriched from blood (not recorded which). The receptor set was obtained from a man aged 55 to 69 who had recovered from COVID-19.

The rearrangement uses TRBV5-1 and TRBJ1-4; TRBD1 agrees at 11 bases. The V segment lost 4 bases and the J segment 8 bases; nucleotides outside the gene matches: 4. CDR3 length: 14 residues. CDR1 and CDR2 (germline): SGHRS, YFSETQ. The CDR3 sequence: CASSVRDRGEKLFF. The CDR3 bases are TGCGCCAGCAGCGTCCGGGACAGGGGGGAAAAACTGTTTTTT.

This rearrangement joins TRBV3-1 (or the pseudogene TRBV3-2) to TRBJ2-7, with 7 bases matching TRBD2. V dropped 3 bases and J dropped 0; count of bases not matched to a gene: 5. Germline CDR1 LGHDT, CDR2 YNNKEL (reference sequence). The CDR3 has 15 amino acids. This CDR3 reads CASSHPGGSSYEQYF. CDR3 nucleotide sequence: TGTGCCAGCAGCCACCCGGGGGGTAGCTCCTACGAGCAGTACTTC.

The chain employs TRBV29-1 and TRBJ1-1, with a tentative D call TRBD1 (5 bases). The CDR3 is 15 amino acids. Between the trimmed V and J ends, which lost 6 bases and 0 bases, there was a span of 17 bases. CDR1 is SQVTM, CDR2 ANQGSEA, per germline. The CDR3 is CSVNPGLIMNTEAFF. The CDR3 nucleotides are TGCAGCGTGAACCCGGGACTTATCATGAACACTGAAGCTTTCTTT.

This clone was observed once. V usage is TRBV5-6 and J usage is TRBJ2-3, with unresolved D. The CDR3 totals 13 residues. The ends were cut back, 6 bases at V and 2 bases at J, with 10 bases in the middle. Germline values: CDR1 SGHDT, CDR2 YYEEEE. Here the CDR3 DNA reads TGTGCCAGCATCGCGGATTTCACAGATACGCAGTATTTT. Amino acids: CASIADFTDTQYF.

The rearrangement joins TRBV15 to TRBJ2-3; TRBD2 is a possible D gene (5 bases). The CDR3 spans 15 residues. The germline V and J ends were trimmed by 0 bases and 2 bases, with 9 bases remaining between them. Germline values: CDR1 LNHNV, CDR2 YYDKDF (reference sequence). This CDR3 reads CATSREGRPTDTQYF. In nucleotides, the CDR3 is TGTGCCACCAGCAGAGAGGGGAGACCCACAGATACGCAGTATTTT.

The genes are TRBV11-3 and TRBJ2-4; D might be TRBD1 (6 bases). V lost 4 bases, J lost 2 bases, and 15 bases lay in between. CDR3 length: 16 amino acids. CDR1 SGHNT and CDR2 YENEEA come from the germline V gene. The CDR3 is CASSYRARGTKNIQYF. The CDR3 coding sequence is TGTGCCAGCAGCTACCGAGCCAGGGGCACCAAAAACATTCAGTACTTC.

V gene TRBV18 combines with J gene TRBJ2-2, with a tentative D call TRBD2 (6 bases). The V end was cut by 2 bases, the J end by 2 bases, with 12 bases between. Germline-derived CDR1 and CDR2 are KGHSH and LQKENI. CDR3 length: 16 residues. The CDR3 DNA reads TGTGCCAGCTCACCATATGCCGGGGGAAACACCGGGGAGCTGTTTTTT. Translating it yields CASSPYAGGNTGELFF.

The CDR3 DNA follows: TGCAGCGTCCTCACTTCCCTCCGGGATGGCTACACCTTC. It encodes CSVLTSLRDGYTF. The gene calls are TRBV29-1 and TRBJ1-2; D gene uncertain. CDR1 is SQVTM and CDR2 is ANQGSEA in the germline V gene. This CDR3 is built from 13 residues. V lost 6 bases and J 6 bases, leaving 17 bases between the germline ends.

The chain has TRBV7-3 and TRBJ2-7; possible D gene TRBD1, 6 bases. This CDR3 has 15 amino acids. The germline CDR1 and CDR2 sequences are SGHTA and FQGTGA. Trimming removed 3 bases from V and 2 bases from J, with 14 bases in between. The CDR3 is CASSLGAGAAYEQYF. The CDR3 DNA reads TGTGCCAGCAGCTTGGGTGCAGGGGCGGCCTACGAGCAGTACTTC.

The genes are TRBV6-2 or TRBV6-3 and TRBJ2-1; TRBD1 matches 7 bases. Germline V gives CDR1 MNHEY, CDR2 SVGEGT. The CDR3 runs to 13 residues. After removal of 7 bases from V and 4 bases from J, the junction contained 4 bases not matched to a gene. The CDR3 sequence: CASNPTGYNEQFF. DNA of the CDR3: TGTGCCAGCAACCCGACAGGGTACAATGAGCAGTTCTTC.

The V and J genes are TRBV12-3 or TRBV12-4 and TRBJ2-5; tentative D call: TRBD1 (6 bases). The CDR3 spans 13 residues. V lost 6 bases and J lost 10, with 18 bases in between. The CDR3: CASSDRPVFFQYF. The CDR3 DNA reads as TGTGCCAGCAGCGACAGGCCCGTTTTTTTCCAGTACTTC.

The chain couples TRBV6-5 to TRBJ2-5; 7 positions match TRBD1. Germline CDR1 and CDR2: MNHEY and SVGAGI. The V segment lost 6 bases and the J segment 5 bases; nucleotides outside the gene matches: 6. The CDR3 covers 13 residues. This CDR3 is CASSPTGQETQYF. In DNA form, the CDR3 reads TGTGCCAGCAGCCCGACAGGGCAGGAGACCCAGTACTTC.

The chain links TRBV7-8 to TRBJ1-5; 9 nucleotides line up with TRBD1. The junction had 7 bases not matched to a gene; V was cut back by 5 bases and J by 2 bases. This CDR3 region has 16 residues. Germline-derived CDR1 and CDR2 are SGHVS and FQNEAQ. The CDR3 sequence: CASSQEGQGGNQPQHF. CDR3 DNA sequence: TGTGCCAGCAGCCAAGAGGGACAGGGCGGCAATCAGCCCCAGCATTTT. The variable domain in full, with the rest retrieved from reference TRBV7-8 and TRBJ1-5, is GAGVSQSPRYKVAKRGQDVALRCDPISGHVSLFWYQQALGQGPEFLTYFQNEAQLDKSGLPSDRFFAERPEGSVSTLKIQRTQQEDSAVYLCASSQEGQGGNQPQHFGDGTRLSIL.

The rearrangement uses TRBV5-1 and TRBJ2-3; 12 nucleotides match TRBD2. This CDR3 is built from 17 residues. With V trimmed by 0 bases and J by 0 bases, 2 bases remained unmatched. Germline CDR1 and CDR2: SGHRS and YFSETQ. CDR3 nucleotides: TGCGCCAGCAGCTTGGGACTAGCGGGGGACAGCACAGATACGCAGTATTTT. Translating gives CASSLGLAGDSTDTQYF.